This T cell receptor beta chain was captured by sequencing in a study of CD8+CD57+ T cells in acquired aplastic anemia. For CDR3 and TCR beta VDJ profiling, genomic DNA was the template used. TCRdb processed the reads anew with MiXCR; each CDR3 protein has one entry. The table has some 280,000 distinct CDR3 sequences, 45% to 65% seen once; the top ten hold 7% to 9%. V was trimmed by 1 base and J by 1 base, leaving 19 bases between them. This CDR3 is 18 amino acids long. Germline V CDR1 and CDR2: LNHDA, SQIVND (reference sequence). The chain is built from TRBV19 and TRBJ1-2; D is possibly TRBD1 (6 bases). Sequencing was done on a sample of sorted CD4+, CD8+, or CD8+CD57+ T cells (not recorded which) from PBMCs. The receptor comes from a human donor with severe aplastic anemia or a healthy control (not recorded which). The CDR3 region has the DNA TGTGCCAGTAGTATAGGCAGCGAACAGGGATCCTATAACTATGGCTACACCTTC. Translated, it gives CASSIGSEQGSYNYGYTF.